The 14 T cell receptor beta chains below come from one sample, sequenced in a study of T cell responses to AZD1222 COVID-19 vaccine. Sequencing used immunoSEQ multiplex PCR; TCRdb keeps in-frame clones, though not all of them. The sample has approximately 80,000 clones, approximately 85% seen once. Sequenced material: peripheral blood, taken 28 days after the second AZD1222 dose. These receptors were collected from an adult who received the AZD1222 COVID-19 vaccine.

This chain joins TRBV7-8 and TRBJ2-3; 7 bases line up with TRBD1. Germline CDR1 SGHVS, CDR2 FQNEAQ. The V segment lost 5 bases and the J segment 4 bases; nucleotides outside the gene matches: 12. The CDR3 runs 16 residues. The CDR3 nucleotides read TGTGCCAGCAGCCCTAGGGACAGCCTATTCCCAGATACGCAGTATTTT. Translation gives CASSPRDSLFPDTQYF. Combining the CDR3 with reference TRBV7-8 and TRBJ2-3 gives the whole variable domain GAGVSQSPRYKVAKRGQDVALRCDPISGHVSLFWYQQALGQGPEFLTYFQNEAQLDKSGLPSDRFFAERPEGSVSTLKIQRTQQEDSAVYLCASSPRDSLFPDTQYFGPGTRLTVL.

This chain uses TRBV18 with TRBJ1-2; D is uncertain. Per germline, CDR1 KGHSH and CDR2 LQKENI. This CDR3 is 15 amino acids long. Trimming took off 0 bases at V and 4 bases at J, with 12 bases between the two ends. The CDR3 DNA follows: TGTGCCAGCTCACCACCGTATGAGACCGGCTATGGCTACACCTTC. Its translation is CASSPPYETGYGYTF.

This clone was observed a single time. J is TRBJ1-1 and V is TRBV18; weak D call: TRBD1 (6 bases). Germline V gene sequence: CDR1 KGHSH, CDR2 LQKENI. The CDR3 covers 16 residues. Trimming removed 3 bases at V and 4 bases at J, with 18 bases between. The CDR3 is CASSPQGSGDATEAFF. The CDR3 DNA reads TGTGCCAGCTCACCTCAAGGCTCAGGGGATGCCACTGAAGCTTTCTTT.

V usage is TRBV28 and J usage is TRBJ1-1; D is unresolved. Trimming took off 6 bases at V and 0 bases at J, with 8 bases between the two ends. Germline assignment: CDR1 MDHEN and CDR2 SYDVKM. The CDR3 totals 13 residues. The DNA for the CDR3 is TGTGCCAGCAGGCCGACACTGAACACTGAAGCTTTCTTT. It yields the protein CASRPTLNTEAFF.

The V and J genes are TRBV6-4 and TRBJ2-2; perhaps TRBD1 as D (5 bases). The CDR3 is 12 amino acids. Trimming removed 11 bases at V and 7 bases at J, with 14 bases between. CDR1 is MRHNA and CDR2 is SNTAGT in the germline V gene. The CDR3 sequence: CASSEQGGELFF. The CDR3 DNA sequence: TGTGCCTCCTCCGAGCAGGGCGGGGAGCTGTTTTTT.

This rearrangement joins TRBV3-1 (or the pseudogene TRBV3-2) to TRBJ1-4, with 8 bases aligning to TRBD1. This CDR3 contains 14 residues. The trim removed 3 bases at V and 7 bases at J, leaving 4 bases unmatched. In germline, CDR1 is LGHDT, CDR2 YNNKEL (reference sequence). CDR3 sequence reads: CASSQDRAGEKLFF. The CDR3 nucleotides are TGTGCCAGCAGCCAGGACAGGGCGGGTGAAAAACTGTTTTTT.

The chain carries TRBV25-1 and TRBJ1-4; 8 bases agree with TRBD1. CDR3 length: 15 amino acids. V shed 4 bases, J shed 4 bases, and the junction held 5 bases outside the gene matches. Germline V gives CDR1 MGHDK, CDR2 SYGVNS. The CDR3: CASSAIGQGNEKLFF. The CDR3 DNA reads TGTGCCAGCAGTGCCATAGGACAGGGTAATGAAAAACTGTTTTTT.

The chain uses TRBV5-4 and TRBJ1-2; possible D gene TRBD1, 5 bases. This CDR3 has 14 amino acids. V was cut by 0 bases and J by 6 bases, with 12 bases left in between. Per germline, CDR1 SGHNT and CDR2 YYREEE (reference sequence). In DNA, the CDR3 is TGTGCCAGCAGCTTGGTTTCAGGGACCCATGGCTACACCTTC. Translation: CASSLVSGTHGYTF.

The chain links TRBV5-1 to TRBJ2-7; weak D call: TRBD2 (6 bases). The CDR3 runs to 14 residues. Trimming stripped 0 bases from V and 4 bases from J, with 11 bases between. The germline CDR1 and CDR2 sequences are SGHRS and YFSETQ. The CDR3 here is CASSLGSGGYEQYF. The CDR3 region has the DNA TGCGCCAGCAGCTTGGGATCCGGGGGATACGAGCAGTACTTC.

The chain combines TRBV9 with TRBJ1-1, with 8 bases lining up with TRBD1. The V and J ends lost 3 bases and 6 bases, in that order; junction bases with no gene match: 7. This CDR3 contains 14 residues. Germline-derived CDR1 and CDR2 are SGDLS and YYNGEE. The CDR3 region is CASSAGQGTAEAFF. In nucleotides, the CDR3 is TGTGCCAGCAGCGCCGGACAGGGAACGGCTGAAGCTTTCTTT. Full variable domain (remainder filled in from reference TRBV9 and TRBJ1-1): DSGVTQTPKHLITATGQRVTLRCSPRSGDLSVYWYQQSLDQGLQFLIQYYNGEERAKGNILERFSAQQFPDLHSELNLSSLELGDSALYFCASSAGQGTAEAFFGQGTRLTVV.

The count of this clone is one. The V gene is TRBV18, the J gene TRBJ2-3; a possible D gene is TRBD1 (6 bases). The CDR3 loop spans 14 amino acids. V lost 1 base and J 5 bases, leaving 10 bases between the germline ends. The germline V gene has CDR1 KGHSH and CDR2 LQKENI. The CDR3 nucleotides are TGTGCCAGCTCACCACTTGGGGGCGAAGATACGCAGTATTTT. Protein sequence: CASSPLGGEDTQYF. The complete variable domain, with remaining parts taken from reference TRBV18 and TRBJ2-3, reads NAGVMQNPRHLVRRRGQEARLRCSPMKGHSHVYWYRQLPEEGLKFMVYLQKENIIDESGMPKERFSAEFPKEGPSILRIQQVVRGDSAAYFCASSPLGGEDTQYFGPGTRLTVL.

CDR3 DNA sequence: TGTGCCAGCGGCAGGGGTGAAAATTCACCCCTCCACTTT. Translated: CASGRGENSPLHF. The V call is TRBV9, the J call TRBJ1-6; TRBD1 might be the D (6 bases). V lost 7 bases to trimming and J lost 7 bases, with 12 bases between them. This CDR3 region has 13 residues. Germline lookup yields CDR1 SGDLS and CDR2 YYNGEE. The full variable domain, with the rest looked up from reference TRBV9 and TRBJ1-6, is DSGVTQTPKHLITATGQRVTLRCSPRSGDLSVYWYQQSLDQGLQFLIQYYNGEERAKGNILERFSAQQFPDLHSELNLSSLELGDSALYFCASGRGENSPLHFGNGTRLTVT.

V gene TRBV29-1 combines with J gene TRBJ1-1; TRBD1 is a possible D gene (6 bases). The germline gives CDR1 SQVTM, CDR2 ANQGSEA. The CDR3 totals 13 residues. V lost 4 bases and J lost 6, with 15 bases in between. The CDR3 region is CSVVEQGDSEAFF. The CDR3 DNA reads as TGCAGCGTTGTAGAACAGGGCGACTCTGAAGCTTTCTTT.

The chain couples TRBV11-3 to TRBJ1-3, with 9 bases identical to TRBD1. Trimming removed 5 bases from V and 3 bases from J; junction bases left unmatched: 2. The CDR3 totals 14 residues. Germline CDR1 reads SGHNT; CDR2 reads YENEEA. The DNA for the CDR3 is TGTGCCAGCAGCCGGGACAGGGTTGGAAACACCATATATTTT. Its translation is CASSRDRVGNTIYF.